The 25 T cell receptor beta chains below come from one sample, sequenced in a study of T cells after yellow fever vaccination. TCRdb recomputed calls from the 5' RACE reads with MiXCR, one row per CDR3 protein. The sample has hundreds of thousands of distinct CDR3 sequences, 4.1% seen once. The source material was PBMCs, sampled 5 days after the yellow fever booster vaccination. These receptors all come from a man between 18 and 35 years old who received the YFV17D yellow fever vaccine.

This clonotype came up a few times. The V and J genes are TRBV4-3 and TRBJ1-2; 8 positions agree with TRBD1. Germline lookup yields CDR1 LGHNA and CDR2 YSLEER. The CDR3 covers 15 residues. Losses at the gene ends were 2 bases for V and 3 bases for J; bases not matched to a gene: 5. This CDR3 is CASSQTNRGDYGYTF. Here the CDR3 DNA reads TGCGCCAGCAGCCAAACAAACAGGGGGGACTATGGCTACACCTTC.

The chain recombines TRBV14 with TRBJ1-1; D not certain. The CDR3 consists of 12 residues. The germline V gene encodes CDR1 SGHDN and CDR2 FVKESK. V was clipped by 4 bases and J by 8 bases, with 11 bases between them. The CDR3 region is CASSLGAWEAFF. The CDR3 coding sequence is TGTGCCAGCAGCCTGGGAGCCTGGGAAGCTTTCTTT.

This clonotype was seen ten or more times. The chain employs TRBV5-5 and TRBJ2-3, with 7 positions matching TRBD1. The CDR3 spans 14 residues. V dropped 7 bases and J dropped 2; count of bases not matched to a gene: 7. The V gene's germline CDR1 is SGHKS and CDR2 YYEKEE (reference sequence). CDR3 coding DNA: TGTGCCAGCTGTTGGGACAGTATCACAGATACGCAGTATTTT. It is translated as CASCWDSITDTQYF. Supplemented by reference TRBV5-5 and TRBJ2-3, the full variable domain reads DAGVTQSPTHLIKTRGQQVTLRCSPISGHKSVSWYQQVLGQGPQFIFQYYEKEERGRGNFPDRFSARQFPNYSSELNVNALLLGDSALYLCASCWDSITDTQYFGPGTRLTVL.

The rearrangement joins TRBV5-1 to TRBJ1-6; D ambiguous. The CDR3 runs 14 residues. Germline values: CDR1 SGHRS, CDR2 YFSETQ. Trimming shortened V by 0 bases and J by 5 bases, and 6 bases separated the two germline ends. CDR3 sequence: CASSLVLNNSPLHF. The CDR3 coding sequence is TGCGCCAGCAGCTTGGTACTGAATAATTCACCCCTCCACTTT.

This clonotype was counted only a few times. The chain is built from TRBV4-3 and TRBJ2-3; D unclear. The CDR3 loop spans 15 amino acids. Trimming stripped 1 base from V and 0 bases from J, with 8 bases between. The germline CDR1 and CDR2 sequences are LGHNA and YSLEER. The chain's CDR3 is CASSQASRSTDTQYF. The DNA for the CDR3 is TGCGCCAGCAGCCAAGCGTCTAGGAGCACAGATACGCAGTATTTT.

The table lists this clonotype with a few counts. V and J are TRBV19 and TRBJ1-1; D not resolved. V lost 5 bases, J lost 4 bases, and 17 bases lay in between. Germline lookup yields CDR1 LNHDA and CDR2 SQIVND (reference sequence). The CDR3 contains 15 residues. The CDR3 nucleotides read TGTGCCAGTAGTCAAAGGACGGGGATGGGCACTGAAGCTTTCTTT. It encodes CASSQRTGMGTEAFF.

This chain uses TRBV5-4 with TRBJ2-1; D is uncertain. This CDR3 is 13 amino acids long. Per the germline V gene, CDR1 is SGHNT and CDR2 is YYREEE (reference sequence). Trimming took 1 base from V and 7 from J, leaving 9 bases between them. The CDR3 reads CASSLSSANEQFF. For the CDR3, the DNA is TGTGCCAGCAGCTTGTCTTCTGCGAATGAGCAGTTCTTC.

The rearrangement links TRBV29-1 to TRBJ1-2; D uncertain. Trimming pared 2 bases from V and 6 bases from J, leaving 7 bases between. CDR3 size: 11 residues. CDR1 is SQVTM and CDR2 is ANQGSEA in the germline V gene. This CDR3 reads CSVENRHGYTF. CDR3 nucleotide sequence: TGCAGCGTTGAAAATCGGCATGGCTACACCTTC.

The sample holds a few counts of this clonotype. The chain links TRBV20-1 to TRBJ2-1; TRBD1 matches at 7 bases. The trim removed 7 bases at V and 8 bases at J, leaving 8 bases unmatched. The CDR3 loop spans 12 amino acids. CDR1 is DFQATT and CDR2 is SNEGSKA in the germline V gene (reference sequence). Here the CDR3 reads CSGVRGGYEQFF. The CDR3 DNA is TGCAGTGGAGTTCGAGGGGGCTATGAGCAGTTCTTC.

This clonotype has a count of ten or more. The V gene is TRBV7-9, the J gene TRBJ2-1; TRBD2 aligns across 13 bases. Germline V gene data show CDR1 as SEHNR and CDR2 as FQNEAQ (reference sequence). This CDR3 has 20 residues. V was clipped by 4 bases and J by 0 bases; unmatched bases: 12. This CDR3 is CASSSRLAGGRTSSYNEQFF. The CDR3 bases are TGTGCCAGCAGCTCCCGACTAGCGGGGGGCAGAACTAGCTCCTACAATGAGCAGTTCTTC.

This clonotype was counted between two and nine times. The chain employs TRBV7-2 and TRBJ2-3; D is possibly TRBD2 (6 bases). Trimming removed 2 bases at V and 4 bases at J, with 7 bases between. Germline CDR1 SGHTA, CDR2 FQGNSA. The CDR3 is made up of 13 amino acids. Here the CDR3 DNA reads TGTGCCAGCAGCTTACGGGGGTCAGATACGCAGTATTTT. Protein: CASSLRGSDTQYF.

This clonotype was detected ten times or more. The V and J genes are TRBV29-1 and TRBJ1-1; TRBD1 is a possible D gene (6 bases). Trimming pared 1 base from V and 10 bases from J, leaving 13 bases between. This CDR3 region has 12 residues. Germline V gene sequence: CDR1 SQVTM, CDR2 ANQGSEA. The CDR3 here is CSVEGQGRVAFF. The DNA of the CDR3 is TGCAGCGTTGAAGGTCAGGGGAGAGTAGCTTTCTTT.

The chain joins TRBV5-1 to TRBJ2-3; TRBD1 is a possible D gene (6 bases). V dropped 3 bases and J dropped 6 bases, with 11 bases sitting between them. Looked up from germline, CDR1 is SGHRS and CDR2 is YFSETQ. The CDR3 spans 13 residues. CDR3 DNA sequence: TGCGCCAGCAGCTCCCCAGGGGAGGATACGCAGTATTTT. This translates into CASSSPGEDTQYF.

This clonotype came up a few times. This rearrangement joins TRBV7-2 to TRBJ2-1, with 8 bases identical to TRBD2. CDR1 SGHTA and CDR2 FQGNSA come from the germline V gene. CDR3 size: 15 residues. With V trimmed by 5 bases and J by 7 bases, 10 bases remained unmatched. This chain's CDR3 is CASSVPGGGWNEQFF. The CDR3 bases are TGTGCCAGCAGCGTCCCCGGGGGGGGGTGGAATGAGCAGTTCTTC.

This clonotype was counted ten times or more. The gene calls are TRBV9 and TRBJ2-3; possibly TRBD1 or TRBD2 for D (7 bases each). The CDR3 has 16 residues. Trimming shortened V by 0 bases and J by 2 bases, and 13 bases separated the two germline ends. Germline loops: CDR1 SGDLS, CDR2 YYNGEE. CDR3 bases: TGTGCCAGCAGCGTAGAATCAGGGGGGGACACAGATACGCAGTATTTT. The encoded protein is CASSVESGGDTDTQYF.

This CDR3 reads CSARTPGRTDTQYF. CDR3 in DNA: TGCAGTGCTAGAACCCCCGGCCGCACAGATACGCAGTATTTT. V usage is TRBV20-1 and J usage is TRBJ2-3; D gene uncertain. With 2 bases removed from V and 1 base from J, the gap between germline ends came to 10 bases. Germline V gene data show CDR1 as DFQATT and CDR2 as SNEGSKA (reference sequence). CDR3 length equals 14 residues.

J is TRBJ2-1 and V is TRBV3-1, with D possibly matching TRBD2 (6 bases). The length of the CDR3 is 16 residues. Germline loops: CDR1 LGHDT, CDR2 YNNKEL (reference sequence). Trimming removed 0 bases at V and 4 bases at J, with 13 bases between. The CDR3 coding sequence is TGTGCCAGCAGCCAAGATTCTCGCGGGGCTTACAATGAGCAGTTCTTC. The encoded protein is CASSQDSRGAYNEQFF.

There are many counts of this clonotype. The chain uses TRBV7-2 and TRBJ1-6; D is unresolved. The CDR3 has 13 residues. Germline V gives CDR1 SGHTA, CDR2 FQGNSA. Trimming left V 1 base short and J 10 bases short, with 8 bases between. This CDR3 reads CASSLGGSSPLHF. Here the CDR3 DNA reads TGTGCCAGCAGCTTAGGGGGAAGCTCACCCCTCCACTTT.

The chain joins TRBV29-1 to TRBJ2-1; the D is unclear. Looked up from germline, CDR1 is SQVTM and CDR2 is ANQGSEA. The CDR3 runs 12 residues. CDR3 DNA sequence: TGCAGTCCTCGGGTGGGTAGGAATGAGCAGTTCTTC. Amino acids: CSPRVGRNEQFF.

In its sample, this clonotype was seen many times. The CDR3 DNA is TGTGCCACTTCCCGGGACAGGGAGGCTCAGCCCCAGCATTTT. This codes for CATSRDREAQPQHF. The J gene is TRBJ1-5, the V gene TRBV10-3; 9 nucleotides agree with TRBD1. The J segment lost 6 bases and the V segment lost 10 bases, leaving 10 bases of the junction unmatched. The CDR3 consists of 14 residues. CDR1 ENHRY and CDR2 SYGVKD come from the germline V gene.

This clonotype was seen many times. CDR3 nucleotides: TGTGCCAGCAGCCAGAGGGGGGGCCAGAACGAGCAGTTCTTC. Amino acid sequence: CASSQRGGQNEQFF. The J gene is TRBJ2-1, the V gene TRBV3-1; a possible D gene is TRBD2 (7 bases). Between the trimmed V and J ends, which lost 3 bases and 10 bases, there was a span of 16 bases. Looked up from germline, CDR1 is LGHDT and CDR2 is YNNKEL (reference sequence). The CDR3 length is 14 residues.

The chain links TRBV12-3 or TRBV12-4 to TRBJ2-2; 14 bases align to TRBD2. The CDR3 sequence is 16 residues long. The V segment lost 6 bases and the J segment 7 bases; nucleotides outside the gene matches: 7. CDR3 bases: TGTGCCAGCAGCTCCGGGACTAGCGGGGGAGGCGGGGAGCTGTTTTTT. This gives the protein CASSSGTSGGGGELFF.

In this sample, this clonotype turned up a few times. The V gene is TRBV20-1, the J gene TRBJ1-1; D is unresolved. V was pared by 6 bases and J by 4 bases, with 12 bases between. Germline CDR1 reads DFQATT; CDR2 reads SNEGSKA (reference sequence). The CDR3 is 12 residues long. Written as DNA, the CDR3 is TGCAGTGCCTCCCCACGGGGCACTGAAGCTTTCTTT. It specifies CSASPRGTEAFF.

Many counts were recorded for this clonotype. The chain couples TRBV9 to TRBJ1-6; D gene ambiguous. This CDR3 region has 14 residues. V was cut by 0 bases and J by 8 bases, with 9 bases left in between. Germline CDR1 SGDLS, CDR2 YYNGEE. The CDR3 DNA reads as TGTGCCAGCAGCGTAGGGGCGTTGGATTCACCCCTCCACTTT. This encodes CASSVGALDSPLHF.

This clonotype was seen a few times. The V call is TRBV5-6, the J call TRBJ2-5; D not certain. V lost 8 bases and J 2 bases, leaving 10 bases between the germline ends. The germline gives CDR1 SGHDT, CDR2 YYEEEE. CDR3 size: 12 residues. Here the CDR3 DNA reads TGTGCCAGTAGGTCTTTTCAAGAGACCCAGTACTTC. As protein: CASRSFQETQYF.